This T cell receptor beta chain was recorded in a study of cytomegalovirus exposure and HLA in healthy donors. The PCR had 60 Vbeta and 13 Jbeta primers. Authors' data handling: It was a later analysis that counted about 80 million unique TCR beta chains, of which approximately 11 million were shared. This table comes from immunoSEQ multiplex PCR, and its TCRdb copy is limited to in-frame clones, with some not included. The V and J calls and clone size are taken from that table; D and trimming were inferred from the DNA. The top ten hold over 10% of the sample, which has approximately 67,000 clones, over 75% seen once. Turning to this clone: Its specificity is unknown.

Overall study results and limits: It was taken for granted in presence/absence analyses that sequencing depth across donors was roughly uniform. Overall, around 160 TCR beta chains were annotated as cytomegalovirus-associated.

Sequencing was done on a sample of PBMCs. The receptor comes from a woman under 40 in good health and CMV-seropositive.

CDR3 DNA sequence: TGTGCCATCAGTCCGGACAGGGAACGGCACTATGGCTACACCTTC. Translating it yields CAISPDRERHYGYTF. The chain has TRBV10-3 and TRBJ1-2, with 8 bases aligning to TRBD1. V lost 5 bases to trimming and J lost 3 bases; unmatched junction nucleotides: 8. There are 15 residues in the CDR3. Germline V gives CDR1 ENHRY, CDR2 SYGVKD.